These 21 T cell receptor beta chains share one sample of origin, sequenced in a study of identical twins. TCRdb fed the 5' RACE reads into MiXCR, producing one record per CDR3 protein. The data hold just over 500,000 distinct CDR3 sequences, with less than 25% observed a single time. In addition, the sample was reused for a study of T cells expressing NK-cell markers.

Sample: CD4+ T cells sorted from blood. The receptors originated from a woman under 30 in good health.

V usage is TRBV20-1 and J usage is TRBJ1-2, with D tentatively TRBD1 (6 bases). The V gene lost 8 bases and the J gene lost 8 bases, with 15 bases spanning the gap. CDR1 is DFQATT and CDR2 is SNEGSKA in the germline V gene (reference sequence). There are 11 residues in the CDR3. Here the CDR3 DNA reads TGCAGTACGTCAGGGGTAGGAGGCTACACCTTC. Encoded protein: CSTSGVGGYTF.

The V gene is TRBV2, the J gene TRBJ1-2; 7 bases agree with TRBD1. CDR1 is SNHLY and CDR2 is FYNNEI in the germline V gene. The CDR3 is 12 residues long. With V trimmed by 8 bases and J by 7 bases, 7 bases remained unmatched. This chain's CDR3 is CASGVTGIGYTF. In DNA, the CDR3 is TGTGCCAGCGGGGTGACAGGGATTGGCTACACCTTC. The full variable domain, with the rest looked up from reference TRBV2 and TRBJ1-2, is EPEVTQTPSHQVTQMGQEVILRCVPISNHLYFYWYRQILGQKVEFLVSFYNNEISEKSEIFDDQFSVERPDGSNFTLKIRSTKLEDSAMYFCASGVTGIGYTFGSGTRLTVV.

J is TRBJ2-3 and V is TRBV24-1; TRBD1 aligns across 7 bases. The CDR3 extends over 14 amino acids. V lost 4 bases to trimming and J lost 4 bases; unmatched junction nucleotides: 4. Germline CDR1 reads KGHDR; CDR2 reads SFDVKD. The CDR3 bases are TGTGCCACCAGTGACCGTGGACAGGCAGATACGCAGTATTTT. Protein sequence: CATSDRGQADTQYF.

This clonotype was seen only a few times. The gene calls are TRBV5-1 and TRBJ2-1, with 11 bases identical to TRBD2. CDR3 length: 15 residues. CDR1 is SGHRS and CDR2 is YFSETQ in the germline V gene. Trimming at V came to 4 bases and at J to 7 bases, leaving 7 bases not matched to a gene. CDR3 region: CASSLRIAGGNEQFF. Written as DNA, the CDR3 is TGCGCCAGCAGCCTTAGAATAGCGGGGGGGAATGAGCAGTTCTTC. Full variable domain (rest looked up from reference TRBV5-1 and TRBJ2-1): KAGVTQTPRYLIKTRGQQVTLSCSPISGHRSVSWYQQTPGQGLQFLFEYFSETQRNKGNFPGRFSGRQFSNSRSEMNVSTLELGDSALYLCASSLRIAGGNEQFFGPGTRLTVL.

The rearrangement links TRBV10-3 to TRBJ2-1; tentative D call: TRBD1 (6 bases). Germline loops: CDR1 ENHRY, CDR2 SYGVKD. V lost 6 bases, J lost 7 bases, and 34 bases lay in between. The CDR3 loop spans 20 amino acids. In DNA, the CDR3 is TGTGCCATCAGGAAATCGATTCTTCCTTCCGAACAGGGAGAGAGGAATGAGCAGTTCTTC. Encoded protein: CAIRKSILPSEQGERNEQFF.

This clonotype was seen only a few times. The rearrangement uses TRBV7-8 and TRBJ2-3; D possibly matches TRBD1 or TRBD2 (5 bases each). V lost 1 base and J 5 bases, leaving 13 bases between the germline ends. This CDR3 is built from 15 residues. The germline V gene encodes CDR1 SGHVS and CDR2 FQNEAQ. The CDR3 nucleotides are TGTGCCAGCAGCTTAGGAGCGGTGGGGGTAGATACGCAGTATTTT. This translates into CASSLGAVGVDTQYF.

V gene TRBV6-5 combines with J gene TRBJ2-3, with a weak D call TRBD2 (5 bases). The CDR3 covers 14 residues. V lost 0 bases to trimming and J lost 6 bases, with 10 bases between them. Germline CDR1 and CDR2: MNHEY and SVGAGI. CDR3 DNA: TGTGCCAGCAGTTACTCGATTCGGGGTGATACGCAGTATTTT. Amino acids: CASSYSIRGDTQYF.

This clonotype has only a few counts. V usage is TRBV7-2 and J usage is TRBJ2-7; D is uncertain. V lost 5 bases and J 2 bases, leaving 13 bases between the germline ends. The V gene's germline CDR1 is SGHTA and CDR2 FQGNSA. CDR3 size: 14 residues. CDR3 sequence: CASSPSRAAYEQYF. The CDR3 DNA reads TGTGCCAGCAGCCCAAGCCGGGCGGCCTACGAGCAGTACTTC.

Ten or more counts support this clonotype. V is TRBV20-1 and J is TRBJ2-7, with D perhaps matching TRBD1 or TRBD2 (6 bases each). The germline V gene has CDR1 DFQATT and CDR2 SNEGSKA (reference sequence). Trimming took 3 bases from V and 4 from J, leaving 16 bases between them. CDR3 length equals 14 residues. The CDR3 region is CSASRGTNRYEQYF. In nucleotides, the CDR3 is TGCAGTGCTAGCCGCGGGACAAATAGGTACGAGCAGTACTTC.

The rearrangement links TRBV7-2 to TRBJ2-7; perhaps TRBD1 as D (6 bases). The CDR3 runs to 15 residues. Germline V gives CDR1 SGHTA, CDR2 FQGNSA. V was cut by 3 bases and J by 0 bases, with 12 bases left in between. The CDR3 is CASSLDSVSSYEQYF. CDR3 in DNA: TGTGCCAGCAGCTTGGACAGCGTTAGCTCCTACGAGCAGTACTTC.

The chain carries TRBV18 and TRBJ2-3, with 7 bases fitting TRBD1. The CDR3 has 17 amino acids. Germline assignment: CDR1 KGHSH and CDR2 LQKENI. V shed 1 base, J shed 0 bases, and the junction held 7 bases outside the gene matches. The CDR3 region is CASSPRGQRTSTDTQYF. DNA of the CDR3: TGTGCCAGCTCACCACGGGGACAGCGCACTAGCACAGATACGCAGTATTTT. Supplemented by reference TRBV18 and TRBJ2-3, the full variable domain reads NAGVMQNPRHLVRRRGQEARLRCSPMKGHSHVYWYRQLPEEGLKFMVYLQKENIIDESGMPKERFSAEFPKEGPSILRIQQVVRGDSAAYFCASSPRGQRTSTDTQYFGPGTRLTVL.

The chain joins TRBV28 to TRBJ2-3; D remains ambiguous. CDR3 length equals 12 residues. V was pared by 7 bases and J by 2 bases, with 7 bases between. Germline V gene lookup returns CDR1 MDHEN and CDR2 SYDVKM. The DNA of the CDR3 is TGTGCCAGCAACGGCGTCACAGATACGCAGTATTTT. Translation: CASNGVTDTQYF. Full variable domain (outside the CDR3, taken from reference TRBV28 and TRBJ2-3): DVKVTQSSRYLVKRTGEKVFLECVQDMDHENMFWYRQDPGLGLRLIYFSYDVKMKEKGDIPEGYSVSREKKERFSLILESASTNQTSMYLCASNGVTDTQYFGPGTRLTVL.

The chain has TRBV10-3 and TRBJ1-1; weak D call: TRBD1 (5 bases). Germline V gives CDR1 ENHRY, CDR2 SYGVKD. Trimming took 3 bases from V and 0 from J, leaving 17 bases between them. The CDR3 has 17 amino acids. This chain's CDR3 is CAISEDVVGGVNTEAFF. The DNA of the CDR3 is TGTGCCATCAGTGAAGATGTAGTCGGGGGGGTGAACACTGAAGCTTTCTTT.

The CDR3 sequence: CAMGQGVTGELFF. The CDR3 nucleotides are TGTGCCATGGGACAGGGGGTCACCGGGGAGCTGTTTTTT. This rearrangement joins TRBV5-8 to TRBJ2-2, with TRBD1 identical over 11 bases. This CDR3 comprises 13 residues. Germline CDR1 is SGHTS and CDR2 is YDEGEE. V was clipped by 9 bases and J by 4 bases; unmatched bases: 2.

There are a few counts of this clonotype. This chain connects TRBV5-1 to TRBJ1-2; D might be TRBD1 (5 bases). V was clipped by 0 bases and J by 1 base, with 13 bases between them. This CDR3 contains 16 residues. The V gene's germline CDR1 is SGHRS and CDR2 YFSETQ. The CDR3, as DNA: TGCGCCAGCAGCTTGGGTCTGGGACGGAATAACTATGGCTACACCTTC. Protein product: CASSLGLGRNNYGYTF.

The chain is built from TRBV5-1 and TRBJ2-1; 9 bases line up with TRBD1. The germline gives CDR1 SGHRS, CDR2 YFSETQ. This CDR3 contains 15 residues. V was clipped by 4 bases and J by 8 bases; unmatched bases: 10. In nucleotides, the CDR3 is TGCGCCAGCAGCCCGGGGACAGGGACGGGCCATGAGCAGTTCTTC. Protein product: CASSPGTGTGHEQFF.

This clonotype was counted between two and nine times. The chain couples TRBV10-3 to TRBJ2-7; 9 bases are a match to TRBD1. CDR3 length: 16 amino acids. V lost 0 bases and J lost 7; bases outside the gene matches: 10. From germline, CDR1 is ENHRY and CDR2 SYGVKD. The CDR3: CAISESVQGARGEQYF. CDR3 DNA sequence: TGTGCCATCAGTGAGTCGGTACAGGGGGCCCGGGGTGAGCAGTACTTC.

The chain is built from TRBV6-2 or TRBV6-3 and TRBJ2-1; D perhaps matches TRBD2 (5 bases). V was pared by 2 bases and J by 6 bases, with 29 bases between. The CDR3 runs to 20 residues. Germline V gene lookup returns CDR1 MNHEY and CDR2 SVGEGT. CDR3 sequence: CASSYRASNFGDSGINEQFF. DNA for the CDR3: TGTGCCAGCAGTTACAGGGCATCAAATTTTGGCGATTCCGGGATCAATGAGCAGTTCTTC.

The V call is TRBV5-1, the J call TRBJ2-1; weak D call: TRBD1 (6 bases). The CDR3 covers 16 residues. Germline CDR1 is SGHRS and CDR2 is YFSETQ. The germline V and J ends were trimmed by 1 base and 0 bases, with 11 bases remaining between them. Here the CDR3 reads CASSLKQGSSYNEQFF. The CDR3, as DNA: TGCGCCAGCAGCTTGAAACAGGGAAGCTCCTACAATGAGCAGTTCTTC.

This clonotype came up many times. The rearrangement links TRBV12-3 or TRBV12-4 to TRBJ2-2; D gene uncertain. The V end lost 7 bases, the J end lost 0 bases, and 6 bases lay between the germline ends. The CDR3 contains 13 residues. The CDR3: CASKVPNTGELFF. CDR3 sequence (DNA): TGTGCCAGCAAAGTACCGAACACCGGGGAGCTGTTTTTT.

This clonotype was seen a few times. The rearrangement uses TRBV12-3 or TRBV12-4 and TRBJ1-4; no definite D call. V lost 6 bases and J lost 0, with 8 bases in between. The CDR3 is 14 amino acids. CDR3 in amino acids: CASRDQATNEKLFF. CDR3 in DNA: TGTGCCAGCAGGGACCAAGCAACTAATGAAAAACTGTTTTTT.